This TCR beta chain is drawn from a study of cytomegalovirus exposure and HLA in healthy donors. Points on this clone: The target antigen is unknown.

Germline CDR1 SGHTA, CDR2 FQGNSA. The CDR3 is made up of 14 amino acids. V lost 4 bases to trimming and J lost 4 bases; unmatched junction nucleotides: 3. General study results and limits: In a later analysis, HLA-associated TCR beta chains were more clonally expanded than equally common others. Earlier findings revealed that most TCR beta V segments proved productive either about 90% or about 30% of the time. The study put under 200 TCR beta chains on its list as cytomegalovirus-associated.

Vbeta (60) and Jbeta (13) primers were used in the PCR. The assay was immunoSEQ multiplex PCR, and TCRdb's table has in-frame clones only and misses some. This table lists some 200,000 clones. This sequence was found in a boy between 10 and 17 years old in good health and CMV-seronegative. Sequences were obtained from PBMCs. This chain connects TRBV7-2 to TRBJ2-2; TRBD1 agrees at 7 bases. CDR3 in DNA: TGTGCCAGCAGCTCAGACAGGGCCACCGGGGAGCTGTTTTTT. Encoded protein: CASSSDRATGELFF.